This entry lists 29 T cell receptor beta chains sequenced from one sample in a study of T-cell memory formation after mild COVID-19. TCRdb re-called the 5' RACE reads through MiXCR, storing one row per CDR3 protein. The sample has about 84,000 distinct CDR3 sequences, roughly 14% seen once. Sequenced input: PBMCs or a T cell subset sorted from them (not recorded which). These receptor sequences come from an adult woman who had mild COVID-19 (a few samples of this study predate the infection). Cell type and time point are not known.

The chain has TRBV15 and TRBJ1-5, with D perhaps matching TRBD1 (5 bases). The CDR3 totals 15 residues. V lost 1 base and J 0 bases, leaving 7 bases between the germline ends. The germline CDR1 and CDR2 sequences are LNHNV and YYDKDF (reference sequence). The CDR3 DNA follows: TGTGCCACCAGCAGAGGGGGGGGTAGCAATCAGCCCCAGCATTTT. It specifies CATSRGGGSNQPQHF.

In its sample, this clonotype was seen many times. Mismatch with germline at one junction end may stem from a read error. The DNA of the CDR3 is TGTGCCAGCAGTTTAGTAGCGAGCACAGATACGCAGTATTTT. Translating gives CASSLVASTDTQYF. The rearrangement links TRBV7-9 to TRBJ2-3; the D gene is possibly TRBD2 (5 bases). Germline V CDR1 and CDR2: SEHNR, FQNEAQ (reference sequence). The CDR3 sequence is 14 residues long.

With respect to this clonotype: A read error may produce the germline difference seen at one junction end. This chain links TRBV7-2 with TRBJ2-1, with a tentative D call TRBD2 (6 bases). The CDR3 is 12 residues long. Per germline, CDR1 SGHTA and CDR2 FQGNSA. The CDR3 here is CASSLAWDEQFF. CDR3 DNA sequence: TGTGCCAGCAGCCTAGCGTGGGATGAGCAGTTCTTC.

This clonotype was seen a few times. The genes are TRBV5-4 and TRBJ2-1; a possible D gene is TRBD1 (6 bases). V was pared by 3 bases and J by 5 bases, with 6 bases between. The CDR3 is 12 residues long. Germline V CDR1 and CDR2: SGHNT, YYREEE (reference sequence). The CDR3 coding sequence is TGTGCCAGCAGCTGGACAGACAATGAGCAGTTCTTC. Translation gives CASSWTDNEQFF. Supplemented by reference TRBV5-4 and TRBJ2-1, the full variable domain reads ETGVTQSPTHLIKTRGQQVTLRCSSQSGHNTVSWYQQALGQGPQFIFQYYREEENGRGNFPPRFSGLQFPNYSSELNVNALELDDSALYLCASSWTDNEQFFGPGTRLTVL.

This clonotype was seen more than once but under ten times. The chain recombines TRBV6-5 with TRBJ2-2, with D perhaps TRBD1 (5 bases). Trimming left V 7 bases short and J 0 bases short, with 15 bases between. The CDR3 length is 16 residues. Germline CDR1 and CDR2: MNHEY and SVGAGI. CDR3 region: CASNFVDTPNTGELFF. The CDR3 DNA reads TGTGCCAGCAACTTCGTGGACACCCCGAACACCGGGGAGCTGTTTTTT.

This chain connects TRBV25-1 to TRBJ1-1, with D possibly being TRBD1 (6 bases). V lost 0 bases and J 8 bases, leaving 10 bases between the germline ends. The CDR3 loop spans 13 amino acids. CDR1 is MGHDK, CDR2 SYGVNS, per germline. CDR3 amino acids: CASSEYQGSEAFF. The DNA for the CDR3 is TGTGCCAGCAGTGAATATCAGGGGTCCGAAGCTTTCTTT.

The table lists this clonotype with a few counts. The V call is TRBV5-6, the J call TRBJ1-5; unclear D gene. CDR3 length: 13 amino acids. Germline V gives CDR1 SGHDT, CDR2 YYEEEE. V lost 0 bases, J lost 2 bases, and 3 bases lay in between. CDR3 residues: CASSLAGNQPQHF. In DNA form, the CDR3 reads TGTGCCAGCAGCTTGGCGGGCAATCAGCCCCAGCATTTT.

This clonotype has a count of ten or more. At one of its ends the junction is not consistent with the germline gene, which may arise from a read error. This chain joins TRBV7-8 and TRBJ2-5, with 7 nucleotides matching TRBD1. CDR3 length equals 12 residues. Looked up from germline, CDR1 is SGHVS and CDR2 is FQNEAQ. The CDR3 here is CASSLFGQGDRF. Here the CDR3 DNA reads TGTGCCAGCAGCTTATTCGGCCAGGGGGATCGCTTC.

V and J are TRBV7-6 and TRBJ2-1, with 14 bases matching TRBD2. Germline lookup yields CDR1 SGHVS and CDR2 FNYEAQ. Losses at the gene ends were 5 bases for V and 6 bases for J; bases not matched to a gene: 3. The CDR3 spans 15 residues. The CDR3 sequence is CASSPGLAGGNEQFF. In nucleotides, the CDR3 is TGTGCCAGCAGCCCCGGACTAGCGGGAGGCAATGAGCAGTTCTTC.

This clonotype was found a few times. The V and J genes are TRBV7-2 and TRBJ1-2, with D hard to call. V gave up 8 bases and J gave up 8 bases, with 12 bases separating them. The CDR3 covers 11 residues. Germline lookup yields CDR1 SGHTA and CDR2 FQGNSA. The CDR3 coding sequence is TGTGCCAGCCCAGAGGCAGCCGGCTACACCTTC. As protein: CASPEAAGYTF.

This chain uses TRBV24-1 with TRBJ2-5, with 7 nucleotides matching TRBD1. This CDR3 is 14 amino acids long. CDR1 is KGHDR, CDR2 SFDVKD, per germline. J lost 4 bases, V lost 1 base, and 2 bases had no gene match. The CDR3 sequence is CATSDFAGGETQYF. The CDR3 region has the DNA TGTGCCACCAGTGATTTTGCAGGGGGAGAGACCCAGTACTTC.

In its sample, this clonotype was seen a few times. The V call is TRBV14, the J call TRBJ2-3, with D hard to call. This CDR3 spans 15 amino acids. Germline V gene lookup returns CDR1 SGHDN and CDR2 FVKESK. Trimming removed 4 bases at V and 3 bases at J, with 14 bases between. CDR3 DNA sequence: TGTGCCAGCAGCCTTGACATGGGTAGGACAGATACGCAGTATTTT. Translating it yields CASSLDMGRTDTQYF.

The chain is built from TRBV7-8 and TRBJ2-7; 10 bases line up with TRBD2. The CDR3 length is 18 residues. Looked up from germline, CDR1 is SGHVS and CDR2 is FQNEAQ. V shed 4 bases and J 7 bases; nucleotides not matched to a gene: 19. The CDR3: CASSSRTSGGGFDMEQYF. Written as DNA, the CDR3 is TGTGCCAGCAGCTCCAGGACTAGCGGAGGGGGCTTTGATATGGAGCAGTACTTC.

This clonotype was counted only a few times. The CDR3 nucleotides read TGTGCCAGCAGCCAGACTAGCGGGGGGGCAAGTGAGCAGTTCTTC. Amino acids: CASSQTSGGASEQFF. The chain links TRBV5-4 to TRBJ2-1; TRBD2 agrees at 14 bases. Unmatched junction bases numbered 6, after V lost 4 bases and J lost 9 bases. The CDR3 has 15 amino acids. Germline V CDR1 and CDR2: SGHNT, YYREEE (reference sequence).

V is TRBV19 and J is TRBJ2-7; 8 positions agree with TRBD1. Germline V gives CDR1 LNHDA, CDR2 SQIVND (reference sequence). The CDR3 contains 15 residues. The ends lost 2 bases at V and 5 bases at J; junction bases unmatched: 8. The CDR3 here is CASSILRTGLDEQYF. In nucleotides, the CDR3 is TGTGCCAGTAGTATACTACGGACAGGGCTGGACGAGCAGTACTTC.

The CDR3 here is CAISEPPGQTSSEQFF. Here the CDR3 DNA reads TGTGCCATCAGTGAACCACCGGGACAAACAAGTTCCGAGCAGTTCTTC. This chain links TRBV10-3 with TRBJ2-1; TRBD1 might be the D (6 bases). Trimming took 3 bases from V and 10 from J, leaving 22 bases between them. Germline V gene data show CDR1 as ENHRY and CDR2 as SYGVKD. This CDR3 contains 16 residues.

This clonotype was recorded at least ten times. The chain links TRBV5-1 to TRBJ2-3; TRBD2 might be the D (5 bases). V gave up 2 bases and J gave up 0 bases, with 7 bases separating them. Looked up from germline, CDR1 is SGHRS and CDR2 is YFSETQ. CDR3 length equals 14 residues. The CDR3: CASSFRGSTDTQYF. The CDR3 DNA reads TGCGCCAGCAGCTTTCGGGGTAGCACAGATACGCAGTATTTT. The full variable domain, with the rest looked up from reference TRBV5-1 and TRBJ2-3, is KAGVTQTPRYLIKTRGQQVTLSCSPISGHRSVSWYQQTPGQGLQFLFEYFSETQRNKGNFPGRFSGRQFSNSRSEMNVSTLELGDSALYLCASSFRGSTDTQYFGPGTRLTVL.

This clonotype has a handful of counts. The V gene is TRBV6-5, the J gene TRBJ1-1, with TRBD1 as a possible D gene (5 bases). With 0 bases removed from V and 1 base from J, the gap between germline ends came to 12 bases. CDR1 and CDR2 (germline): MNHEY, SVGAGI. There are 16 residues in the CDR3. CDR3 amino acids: CASSYSVGGRNTEAFF. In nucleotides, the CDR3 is TGTGCCAGCAGTTACTCGGTTGGGGGAAGGAACACTGAAGCTTTCTTT.

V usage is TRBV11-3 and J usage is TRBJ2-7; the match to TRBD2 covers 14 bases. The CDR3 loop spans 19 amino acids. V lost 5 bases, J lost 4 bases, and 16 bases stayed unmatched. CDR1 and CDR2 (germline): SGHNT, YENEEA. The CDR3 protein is CASSGAGTSGSPTFYEQYF. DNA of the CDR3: TGTGCCAGCAGCGGAGCGGGGACTAGCGGGAGCCCAACCTTTTACGAGCAGTACTTC. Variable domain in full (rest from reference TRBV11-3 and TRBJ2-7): EAGVVQSPRYKIIEKKQPVAFWCNPISGHNTLYWYLQNLGQGPELLIRYENEEAVDDSQLPKDRFSAERLKGVDSTLKIQPAELGDSAVYLCASSGAGTSGSPTFYEQYFGPGTRLTVT.

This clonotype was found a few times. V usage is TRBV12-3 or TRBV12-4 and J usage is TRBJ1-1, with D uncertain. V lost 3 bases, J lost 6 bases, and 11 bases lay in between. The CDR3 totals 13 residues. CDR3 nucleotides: TGTGCCAGCAGTTTTCCCGGAGCGGCTGAAGCTTTCTTT. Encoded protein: CASSFPGAAEAFF.

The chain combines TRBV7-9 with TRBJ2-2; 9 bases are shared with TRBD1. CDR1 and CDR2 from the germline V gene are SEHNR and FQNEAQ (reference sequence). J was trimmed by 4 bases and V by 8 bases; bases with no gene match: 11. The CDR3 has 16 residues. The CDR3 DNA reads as TGTGCCAGCTACCCGGGCGACAGGGGGAGCACCGGGGAGCTGTTTTTT. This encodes CASYPGDRGSTGELFF.

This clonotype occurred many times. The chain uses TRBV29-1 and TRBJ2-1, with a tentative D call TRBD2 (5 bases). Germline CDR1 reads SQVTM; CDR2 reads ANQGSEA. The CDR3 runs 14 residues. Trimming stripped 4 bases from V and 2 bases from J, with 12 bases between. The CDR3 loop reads CSVGSSGPYNEQFF. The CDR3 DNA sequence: TGCAGCGTTGGATCGAGCGGACCCTACAATGAGCAGTTCTTC.

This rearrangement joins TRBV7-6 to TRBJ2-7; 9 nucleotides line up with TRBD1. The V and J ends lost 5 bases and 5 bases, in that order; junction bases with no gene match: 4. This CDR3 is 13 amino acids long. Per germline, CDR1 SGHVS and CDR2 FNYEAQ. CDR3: CASSKDRGHEQYF. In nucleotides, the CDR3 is TGTGCCAGCAGCAAGGACAGGGGCCACGAGCAGTACTTC.

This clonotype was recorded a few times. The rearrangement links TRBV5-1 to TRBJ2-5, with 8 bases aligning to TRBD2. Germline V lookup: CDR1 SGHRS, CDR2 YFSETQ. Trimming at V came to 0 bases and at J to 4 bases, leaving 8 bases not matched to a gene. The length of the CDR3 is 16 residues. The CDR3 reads CASSLGPAGELETQYF. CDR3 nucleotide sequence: TGCGCCAGCAGCTTGGGGCCAGCGGGAGAGCTAGAGACCCAGTACTTC.

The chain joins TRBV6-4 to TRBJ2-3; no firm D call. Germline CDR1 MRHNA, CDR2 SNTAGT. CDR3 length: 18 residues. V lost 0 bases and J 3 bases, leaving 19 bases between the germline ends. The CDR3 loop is CASSDSVFDPLTTDTQYF. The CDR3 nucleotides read TGTGCCAGCAGTGACTCAGTTTTTGACCCTCTGACGACAGATACGCAGTATTTT.

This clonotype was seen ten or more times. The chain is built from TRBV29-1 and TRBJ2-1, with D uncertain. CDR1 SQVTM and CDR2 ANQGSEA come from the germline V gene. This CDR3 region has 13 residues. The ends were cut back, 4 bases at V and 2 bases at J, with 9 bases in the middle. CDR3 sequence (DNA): TGCAGCGTTGCTCCGGTGGCCTACAATGAGCAGTTCTTC. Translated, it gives CSVAPVAYNEQFF.

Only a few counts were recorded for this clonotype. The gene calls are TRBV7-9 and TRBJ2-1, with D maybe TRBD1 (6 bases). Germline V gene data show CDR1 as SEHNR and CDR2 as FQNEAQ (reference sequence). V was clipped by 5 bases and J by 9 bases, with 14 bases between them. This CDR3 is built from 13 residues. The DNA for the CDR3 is TGTGCCAGCAGCAGTACAGGGCGGAGTGAGCAGTTCTTC. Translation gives CASSSTGRSEQFF.

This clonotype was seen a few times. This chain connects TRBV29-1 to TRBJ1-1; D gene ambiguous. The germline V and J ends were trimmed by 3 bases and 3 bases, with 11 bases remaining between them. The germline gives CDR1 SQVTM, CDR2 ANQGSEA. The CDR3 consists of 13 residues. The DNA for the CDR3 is TGCAGCGTTGAGTGGGGTGGGGACACTGAAGCTTTCTTT. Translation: CSVEWGGDTEAFF.

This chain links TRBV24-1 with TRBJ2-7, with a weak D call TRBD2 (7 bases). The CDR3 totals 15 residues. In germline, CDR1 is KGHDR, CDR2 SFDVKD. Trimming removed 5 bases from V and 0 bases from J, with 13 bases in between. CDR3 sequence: CATSAGGASSYEQYF. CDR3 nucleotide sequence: TGTGCCACCAGTGCTGGGGGGGCCAGCTCCTACGAGCAGTACTTC.